The rows below give T cell receptor beta chains drawn from one sample of a study of blood T cell repertoires in COVID-19. Only in-frame clones appear in the TCRdb table, and some are missing; sequencing was by immunoSEQ multiplex PCR. In the table there are 75,000 to 100,000 clones, approximately 86% of which are singletons. The sequencing sample was made of peripheral blood. The receptor set was obtained from a woman older than 75 with acute or convalescent COVID-19. The CDR3 runs from the conserved cysteine through the conserved F or W. The D gene is left open where the match is weak. Clone size, where shown, is once, few, many, or a class for clones that have expanded.

D: NA
size: NA
J: TRBJ1-3
V: TRBV2
CDR3: CASRVSSGAGNTIYF
DNA: TGTGCCAGCAGGGTCTCCTCCGGGGCTGGAAACACCATATATTTT

D: NA
size: NA
J: TRBJ2-1
V: TRBV7-3
CDR3: CASSTTGSEQFF
DNA: TGTGCCAGCAGCACTACAGGGAGTGAGCAGTTCTTC

D: NA
size: NA
J: TRBJ1-1
V: TRBV28
CDR3: CASSPGVTEAFF
DNA: TGTGCCAGCAGCCCGGGGGTCACTGAAGCTTTCTTT

D: NA
size: once
J: TRBJ2-7
V: TRBV5-6
CDR3: CASSLTEYEQYF
DNA: TGTGCCAGCAGCTTGACAGAGTACGAGCAGTACTTC

D: NA
size: NA
J: TRBJ2-7
V: TRBV28
CDR3: CASSWRYEQYF
DNA: TGTGCCAGCAGTTGGCGGTACGAGCAGTACTTC

D: TRBD2
size: NA
J: TRBJ2-2
V: TRBV3-1/TRBV3-2
CDR3: CASSHLGLAAGELFF
DNA: TGTGCCAGCAGCCACCTGGGACTAGCCGCCGGGGAGCTGTTTTTT

D: NA
size: NA
J: TRBJ1-2
V: TRBV19
CDR3: CASSIAPRDVGGYTF
DNA: TGTGCCAGTAGTATAGCCCCCAGGGATGTAGGTGGCTACACCTTC

D: NA
size: NA
J: TRBJ2-3
V: TRBV6-6
CDR3: CASEQVTDTQYF
DNA: TGTGCCAGCGAACAGGTCACAGATACGCAGTATTTT

D: NA
size: NA
J: TRBJ1-2
V: TRBV5-4
CDR3: CASSPDIPRGDYGYTF
DNA: TGTGCCAGCAGCCCGGACATTCCTCGAGGAGACTATGGCTACACCTTC

D: TRBD2
size: NA
J: TRBJ2-3
V: TRBV15
CDR3: CATSRDGGAGRNTQYF
DNA: TGTGCCACCAGCAGAGATGGTGGAGCGGGGAGAAATACGCAGTATTTT

D: TRBD2
size: once
J: TRBJ2-3
V: TRBV2
CDR3: CASRLPSGGTDTQYF
DNA: TGTGCCAGCAGACTTCCTAGCGGGGGCACAGATACGCAGTATTTT

D: NA
size: NA
J: TRBJ1-6
V: TRBV5-1
CDR3: CASSWGRGGDFNSPLHF
DNA: TGCGCCAGCAGCTGGGGTAGGGGGGGCGACTTTAATTCACCCCTCCACTTT

D: NA
size: NA
J: TRBJ2-1
V: TRBV3-1/TRBV3-2
CDR3: CASSQQASGEQFF
DNA: TGTGCCAGCAGCCAACAAGCCTCCGGTGAGCAGTTCTTC